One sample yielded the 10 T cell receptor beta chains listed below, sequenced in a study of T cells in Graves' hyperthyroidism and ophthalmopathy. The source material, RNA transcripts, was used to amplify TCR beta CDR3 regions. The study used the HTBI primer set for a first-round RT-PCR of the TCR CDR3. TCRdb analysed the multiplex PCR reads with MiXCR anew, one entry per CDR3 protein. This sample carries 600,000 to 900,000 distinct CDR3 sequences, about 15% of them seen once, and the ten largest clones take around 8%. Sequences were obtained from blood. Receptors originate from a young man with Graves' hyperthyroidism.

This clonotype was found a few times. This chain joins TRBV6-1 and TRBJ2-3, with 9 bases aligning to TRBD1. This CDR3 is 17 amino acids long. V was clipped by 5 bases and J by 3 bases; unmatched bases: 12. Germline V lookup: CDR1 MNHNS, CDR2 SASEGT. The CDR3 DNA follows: TGTGCCAGCAGTTACGGGACAGGGTCAGGGGCTACAGATACGCAGTATTTT. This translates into CASSYGTGSGATDTQYF.

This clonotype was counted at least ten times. The CDR3 DNA is TGCAGTGCTAGAGATCCTCGGACAGGGGGCTACACTGAAGCTTTCTTT. Its protein product is CSARDPRTGGYTEAFF. J is TRBJ1-1 and V is TRBV20-1; 11 bases line up with TRBD1. CDR1 is DFQATT and CDR2 is SNEGSKA in the germline V gene (reference sequence). The CDR3 runs 16 residues. Trimming removed 0 bases from V and 3 bases from J; junction bases left unmatched: 6.

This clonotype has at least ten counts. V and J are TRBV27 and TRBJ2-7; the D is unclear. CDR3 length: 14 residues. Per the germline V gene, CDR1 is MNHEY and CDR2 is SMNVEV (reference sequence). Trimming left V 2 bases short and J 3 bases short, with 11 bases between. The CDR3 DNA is TGTGCCAGCAGTTTAACAAAGGGATTCTACGAGCAGTACTTC. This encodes CASSLTKGFYEQYF.

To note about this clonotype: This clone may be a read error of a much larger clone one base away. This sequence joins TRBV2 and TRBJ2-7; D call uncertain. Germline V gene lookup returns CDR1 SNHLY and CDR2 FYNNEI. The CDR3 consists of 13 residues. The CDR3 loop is CASSDTIPYERYF. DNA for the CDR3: TGTGCCAGCAGTGATACGATACCCTACGAGCGGTACTTC.

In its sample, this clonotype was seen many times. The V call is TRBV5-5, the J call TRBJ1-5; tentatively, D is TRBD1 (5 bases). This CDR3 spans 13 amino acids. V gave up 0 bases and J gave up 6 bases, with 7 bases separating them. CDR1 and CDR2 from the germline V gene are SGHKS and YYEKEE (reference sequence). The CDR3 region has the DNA TGTGCCAGCAGCTTGGCAGGGTTTCAGCCCCAGCATTTT. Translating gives CASSLAGFQPQHF.

CDR3 sequence reads: CSARRLAGDSYEQYF. The CDR3 coding sequence is TGCAGTGCTAGAAGACTAGCGGGGGACTCCTACGAGCAGTACTTC. The chain couples TRBV20-1 to TRBJ2-7, with 12 nucleotides matching TRBD2. The CDR3 totals 15 residues. V shed 2 bases and J 0 bases; nucleotides not matched to a gene: 2. Germline V gene sequence: CDR1 DFQATT, CDR2 SNEGSKA (reference sequence).

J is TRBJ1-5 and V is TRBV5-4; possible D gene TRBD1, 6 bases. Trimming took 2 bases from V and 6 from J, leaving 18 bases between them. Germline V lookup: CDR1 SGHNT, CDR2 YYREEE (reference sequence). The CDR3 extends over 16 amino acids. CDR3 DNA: TGTGCCAGCAGCTTTTTTCCAAACAGGGCCAGTCAGCCCCAGCATTTT. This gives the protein CASSFFPNRASQPQHF.

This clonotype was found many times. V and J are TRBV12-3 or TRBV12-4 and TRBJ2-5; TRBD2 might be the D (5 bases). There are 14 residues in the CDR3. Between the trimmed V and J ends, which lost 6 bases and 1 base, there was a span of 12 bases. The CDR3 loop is CASSDGMVQETQYF. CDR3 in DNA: TGTGCCAGCAGCGACGGGATGGTCCAAGAGACCCAGTACTTC.

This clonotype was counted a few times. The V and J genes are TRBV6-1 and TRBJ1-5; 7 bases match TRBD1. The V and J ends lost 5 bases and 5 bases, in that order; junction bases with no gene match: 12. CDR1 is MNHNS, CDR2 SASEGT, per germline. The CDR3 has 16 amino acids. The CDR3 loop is CASSSQKTGQYQPQHF. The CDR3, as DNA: TGTGCCAGCAGTTCCCAAAAGACAGGGCAATATCAGCCCCAGCATTTT.

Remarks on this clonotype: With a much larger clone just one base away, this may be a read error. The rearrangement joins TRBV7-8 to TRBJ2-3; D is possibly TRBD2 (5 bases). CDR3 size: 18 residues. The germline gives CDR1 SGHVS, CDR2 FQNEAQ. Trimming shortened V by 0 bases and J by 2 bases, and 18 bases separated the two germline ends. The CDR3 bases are TGTGCCAGCAGCTTAGCGAGGGCTTTGCCCTTTCTCACAGATACGCAGTATTTT. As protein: CASSLARALPFLTDTQYF. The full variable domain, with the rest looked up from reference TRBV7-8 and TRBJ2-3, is GAGVSQSPRYKVAKRGQDVALRCDPISGHVSLFWYQQALGQGPEFLTYFQNEAQLDKSGLPSDRFFAERPEGSVSTLKIQRTQQEDSAVYLCASSLARALPFLTDTQYFGPGTRLTVL.